Listed here is a single T cell receptor beta chain. Methods used by the authors: Reference gene primer amplification gave nucleated cell count estimates. Only in-frame clones appear in the TCRdb table, and some are missing; sequencing was by immunoSEQ multiplex PCR. For V, J and clone size, that table is used; D and trimming come from the DNA. This sample has 60,000 to 75,000 clones; 83% occur once, and the top ten carry around 6.5%. The data originate from a study of blood T cell repertoires in COVID-19. Overall study context: Samples taken during acute and convalescent COVID-19 were collected in the United States, Italy and Spain.

The CDR3 has 18 amino acids. The TCR sequence derives from a human donor in a cohort sampled during active COVID-19. This chain joins TRBV21-1 and TRBJ2-5; TRBD2, the table's D call, lacks a check against the DNA. TRBV21-1 is a known pseudogene. Sequenced material: peripheral blood. CDR3 coding DNA: TGTGCCAGCAGCAAAGAAATAAGAGAGCGGGAGGGCCGGGAGACCCAGTACTTC. Its translation is CASSKEIREREGRETQYF.